The T cell receptor beta chain described here comes from a study of cytotoxic CD8 clonotypes in ibrutinib-treated CLL. Overall study context: Partial response was seen in 25 or so patients and complete response in 2; after median 68 months, approximately 15 stayed remitted, around 12 progressed. Study-wide results and caveats: Clonality increased at ibrutinib response, then returned toward baseline at progression.

Frozen PBMC stocks contributed around 2 micrograms of genomic DNA to the TCR beta libraries. Germline V gives CDR1 GTSNPN, CDR2 SVGIG (reference sequence). CDR3 length equals 14 residues. The V end lost 0 bases, the J end lost 4 bases, and 12 bases lay between the germline ends. Target depth was 1 in 200,000 to 1 in 1 million T cells, about 10x per clonotype. Assay: immunoSEQ multiplex PCR; the TCRdb copy retains only in-frame clones and omits some. Among approximately 70,000 clones listed, 80% were seen once. By sample fraction, this clone is medium-sized. No antigen is known for it. The rearrangement joins TRBV30 to TRBJ1-1; D is unclear. This sequence originates from a human donor with chronic lymphocytic leukemia. The sequencing used PBMCs, collected at disease progression, from a patient treated with ibrutinib. CDR3 residues: CAWSVVWVSTEAFF. DNA of the CDR3: TGTGCCTGGAGTGTTGTCTGGGTTTCCACTGAAGCTTTCTTT.